This TCR beta chain was observed in a study of T cells in narcolepsy. Study-wide findings and caveats: In some patient and control memory CD4+ samples, autoreactive clones were absent. Autoreactive HCRT-specific and TRIB2-specific clonotypes were marked in same-patient CSF-versus-blood CD4+ comparisons. Reportedly, autoreactive clonotypes were serially detected in patients' blood but not controls'.

Measured with immunoSEQ multiplex PCR; TCRdb has only the in-frame clones, and not every one. The table records around 28,000 clones, just under 80% of them present only once. Comment on this clone: What it binds is unknown.

This TCR derives from a human donor with narcolepsy. The sample consisted of CD45RA- memory CD4+ T cells from PBMCs.

CDR3 DNA sequence: TGTGCCAGTAGTATTGTACAGAGCAATCAGCCCCAGCATTTT. Translated, it gives CASSIVQSNQPQHF. The chain employs TRBV19 and TRBJ1-5; no clear D gene. The germline CDR1 and CDR2 sequences are LNHDA and SQIVND (reference sequence). Trimming cost V 3 bases and J 1 base, with 7 bases left between them. The CDR3 is 14 residues long.